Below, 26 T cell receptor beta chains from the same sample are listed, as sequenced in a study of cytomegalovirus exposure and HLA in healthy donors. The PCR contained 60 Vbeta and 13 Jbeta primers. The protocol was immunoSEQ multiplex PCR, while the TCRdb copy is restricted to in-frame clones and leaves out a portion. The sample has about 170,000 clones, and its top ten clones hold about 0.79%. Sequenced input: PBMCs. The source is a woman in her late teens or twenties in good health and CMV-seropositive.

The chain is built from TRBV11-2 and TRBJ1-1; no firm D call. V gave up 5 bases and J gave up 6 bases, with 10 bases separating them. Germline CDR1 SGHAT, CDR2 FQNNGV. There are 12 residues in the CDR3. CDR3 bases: TGTGCCAGCAGCCTGCAGGTCTCTGAAGCTTTCTTT. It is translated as CASSLQVSEAFF.

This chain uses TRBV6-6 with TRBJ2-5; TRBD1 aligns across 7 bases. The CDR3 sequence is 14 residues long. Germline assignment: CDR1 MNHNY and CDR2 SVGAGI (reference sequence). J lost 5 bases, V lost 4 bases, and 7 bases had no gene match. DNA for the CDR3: TGTGCCAGCAGTTTCAGGACAGGTCGGGAGACCCAGTACTTC. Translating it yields CASSFRTGRETQYF.

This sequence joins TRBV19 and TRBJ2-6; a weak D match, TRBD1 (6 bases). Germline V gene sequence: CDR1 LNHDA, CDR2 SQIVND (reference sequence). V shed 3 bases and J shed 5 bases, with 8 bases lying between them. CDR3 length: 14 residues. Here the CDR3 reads CASSMGARANVLTF. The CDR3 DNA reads TGTGCCAGTAGTATGGGGGCTAGGGCCAACGTCCTGACTTTC.

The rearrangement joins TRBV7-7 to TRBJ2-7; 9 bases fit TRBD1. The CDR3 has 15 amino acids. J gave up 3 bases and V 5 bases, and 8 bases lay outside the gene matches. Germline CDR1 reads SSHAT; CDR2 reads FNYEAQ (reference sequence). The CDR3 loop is CASSPGTGRNYEQYF. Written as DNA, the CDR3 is TGTGCCAGCAGCCCAGGGACAGGGAGAAACTACGAGCAGTACTTC.

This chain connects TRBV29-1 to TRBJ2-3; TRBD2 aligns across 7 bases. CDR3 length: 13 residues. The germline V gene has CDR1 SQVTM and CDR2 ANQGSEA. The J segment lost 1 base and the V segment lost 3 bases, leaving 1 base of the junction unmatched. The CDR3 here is CSVDRGGTDTQYF. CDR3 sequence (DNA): TGCAGCGTTGATCGGGGGGGCACAGATACGCAGTATTTT.

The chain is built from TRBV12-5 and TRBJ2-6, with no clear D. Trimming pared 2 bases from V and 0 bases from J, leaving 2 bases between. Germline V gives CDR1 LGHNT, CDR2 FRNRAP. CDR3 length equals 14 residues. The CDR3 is CASGLYSGANVLTF. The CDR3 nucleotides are TGTGCTAGTGGTTTGTACTCTGGGGCCAACGTCCTGACTTTC.

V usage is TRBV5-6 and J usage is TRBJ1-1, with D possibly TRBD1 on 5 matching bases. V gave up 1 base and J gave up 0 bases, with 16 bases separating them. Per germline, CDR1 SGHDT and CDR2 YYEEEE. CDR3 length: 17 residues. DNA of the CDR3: TGTGCCAGCAGCTTGTTGGGGGGGGGAGGGATGAACACTGAAGCTTTCTTT. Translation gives CASSLLGGGGMNTEAFF.

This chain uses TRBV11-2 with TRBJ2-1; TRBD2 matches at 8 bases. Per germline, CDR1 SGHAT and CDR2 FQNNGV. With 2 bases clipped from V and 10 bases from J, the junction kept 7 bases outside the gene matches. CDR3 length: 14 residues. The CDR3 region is CASSLSAGDREQFF. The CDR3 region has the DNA TGTGCCAGCAGCTTATCAGCGGGAGATCGCGAGCAGTTCTTC.

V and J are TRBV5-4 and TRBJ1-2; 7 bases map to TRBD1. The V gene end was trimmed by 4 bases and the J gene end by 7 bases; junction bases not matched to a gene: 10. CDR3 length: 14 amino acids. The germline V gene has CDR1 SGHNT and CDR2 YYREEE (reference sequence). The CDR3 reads CASSLRDRNVGYTF. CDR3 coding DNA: TGTGCCAGCAGCCTCCGGGACAGAAACGTTGGCTACACCTTC.

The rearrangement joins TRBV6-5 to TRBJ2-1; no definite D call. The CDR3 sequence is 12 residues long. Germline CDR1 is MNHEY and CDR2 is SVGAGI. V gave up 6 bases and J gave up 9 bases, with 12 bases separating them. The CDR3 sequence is CASRNVPGEQFF. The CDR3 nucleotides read TGTGCCAGCAGGAATGTTCCCGGTGAGCAGTTCTTC.

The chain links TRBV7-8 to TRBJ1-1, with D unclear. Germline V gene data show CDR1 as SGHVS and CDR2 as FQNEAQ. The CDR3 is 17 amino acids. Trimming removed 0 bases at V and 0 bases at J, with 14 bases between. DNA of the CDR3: TGTGCCAGCAGCTTAGCCGGGAAACTTTCCATGAACACTGAAGCTTTCTTT. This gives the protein CASSLAGKLSMNTEAFF.

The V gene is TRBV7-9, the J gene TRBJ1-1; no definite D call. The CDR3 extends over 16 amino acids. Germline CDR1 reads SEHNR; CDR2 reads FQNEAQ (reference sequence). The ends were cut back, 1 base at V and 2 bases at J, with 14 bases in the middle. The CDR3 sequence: CASSLVVGNLNTEAFF. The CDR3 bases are TGTGCCAGCAGCTTAGTAGTTGGTAATCTAAACACTGAAGCTTTCTTT.

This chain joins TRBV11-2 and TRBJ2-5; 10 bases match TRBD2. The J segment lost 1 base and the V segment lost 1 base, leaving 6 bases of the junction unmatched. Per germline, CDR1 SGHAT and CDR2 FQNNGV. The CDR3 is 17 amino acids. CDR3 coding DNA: TGTGCCAGCAGCTTAGTTGGCGCTAGCGGGAGCCAAGAGACCCAGTACTTC. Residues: CASSLVGASGSQETQYF.

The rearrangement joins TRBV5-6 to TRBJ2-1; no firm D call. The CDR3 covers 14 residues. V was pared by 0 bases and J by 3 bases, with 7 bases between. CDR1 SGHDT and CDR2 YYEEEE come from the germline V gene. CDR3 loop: CASSLAGFYNEQFF. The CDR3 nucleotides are TGTGCCAGCAGCTTGGCCGGGTTCTACAATGAGCAGTTCTTC.

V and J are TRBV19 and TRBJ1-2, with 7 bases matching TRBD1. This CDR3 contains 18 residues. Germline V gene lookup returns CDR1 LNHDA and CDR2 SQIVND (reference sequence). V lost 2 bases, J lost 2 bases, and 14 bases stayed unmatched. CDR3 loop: CASSIPRDSLTFNYGYTF. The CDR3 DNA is TGTGCCAGTAGTATACCGAGGGACAGCCTGACCTTCAACTATGGCTACACCTTC.

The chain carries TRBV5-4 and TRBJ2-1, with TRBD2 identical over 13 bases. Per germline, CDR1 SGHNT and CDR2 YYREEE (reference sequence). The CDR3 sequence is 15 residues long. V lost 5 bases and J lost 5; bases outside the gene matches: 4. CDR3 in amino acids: CASSVGTSGNNEQFF. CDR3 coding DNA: TGTGCCAGCAGTGTGGGGACTAGCGGGAACAATGAGCAGTTCTTC. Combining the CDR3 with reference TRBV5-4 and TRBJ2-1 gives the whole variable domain ETGVTQSPTHLIKTRGQQVTLRCSSQSGHNTVSWYQQALGQGPQFIFQYYREEENGRGNFPPRFSGLQFPNYSSELNVNALELDDSALYLCASSVGTSGNNEQFFGPGTRLTVL.

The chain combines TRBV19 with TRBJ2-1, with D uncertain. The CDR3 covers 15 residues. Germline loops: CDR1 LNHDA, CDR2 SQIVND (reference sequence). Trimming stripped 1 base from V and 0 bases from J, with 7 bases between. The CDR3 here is CASSIGASSYNEQFF. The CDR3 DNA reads TGTGCCAGTAGTATAGGCGCTAGCTCCTACAATGAGCAGTTCTTC.

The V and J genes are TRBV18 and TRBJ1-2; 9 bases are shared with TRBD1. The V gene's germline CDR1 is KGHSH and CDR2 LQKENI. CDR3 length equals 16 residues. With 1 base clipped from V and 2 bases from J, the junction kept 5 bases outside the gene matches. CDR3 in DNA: TGTGCCAGCTCACCACGTTTGGGACAGGGAAACTATGGCTACACCTTC. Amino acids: CASSPRLGQGNYGYTF. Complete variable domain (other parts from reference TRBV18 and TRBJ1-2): NAGVMQNPRHLVRRRGQEARLRCSPMKGHSHVYWYRQLPEEGLKFMVYLQKENIIDESGMPKERFSAEFPKEGPSILRIQQVVRGDSAAYFCASSPRLGQGNYGYTFGSGTRLTVV.

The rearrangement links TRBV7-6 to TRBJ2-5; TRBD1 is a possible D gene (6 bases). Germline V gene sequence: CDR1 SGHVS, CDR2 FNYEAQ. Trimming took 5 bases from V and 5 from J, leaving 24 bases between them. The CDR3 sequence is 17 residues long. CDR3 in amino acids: CASSHPAGARGMETQYF. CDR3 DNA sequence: TGTGCCAGCAGCCACCCAGCCGGGGCCAGGGGTATGGAGACCCAGTACTTC.

For the CDR3, the DNA is TGTGCCAGTAGTGCCCCCGGGACAGGGATAAGGGGGCCCTCCCAGCCCCAGCATTTT. Its translation is CASSAPGTGIRGPSQPQHF. The chain employs TRBV19 and TRBJ1-5; 9 nucleotides agree with TRBD1. This CDR3 comprises 19 residues. The V gene's germline CDR1 is LNHDA and CDR2 SQIVND (reference sequence). Trimming took 5 bases from V and 7 from J; bases not matched to a gene: 21.

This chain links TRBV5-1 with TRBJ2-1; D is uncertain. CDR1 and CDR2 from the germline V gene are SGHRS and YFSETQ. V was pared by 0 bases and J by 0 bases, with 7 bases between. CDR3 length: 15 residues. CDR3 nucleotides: TGCGCCAGCAGCTTGGGTGCGAGCTCCTACAATGAGCAGTTCTTC. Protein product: CASSLGASSYNEQFF.

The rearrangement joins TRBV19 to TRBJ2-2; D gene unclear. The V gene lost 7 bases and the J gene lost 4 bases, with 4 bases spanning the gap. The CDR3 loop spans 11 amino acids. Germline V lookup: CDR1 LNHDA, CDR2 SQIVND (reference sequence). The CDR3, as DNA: TGTGCCAGTACGAGCACCGGGGAGCTGTTTTTT. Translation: CASTSTGELFF.

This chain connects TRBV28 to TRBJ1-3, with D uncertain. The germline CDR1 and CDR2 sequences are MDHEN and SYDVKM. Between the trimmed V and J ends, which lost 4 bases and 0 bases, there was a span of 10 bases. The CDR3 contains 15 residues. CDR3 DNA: TGTGCCAGCAGTTCGGGAAGGATCTCTGGAAACACCATATATTTT. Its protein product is CASSSGRISGNTIYF. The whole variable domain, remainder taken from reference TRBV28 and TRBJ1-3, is DVKVTQSSRYLVKRTGEKVFLECVQDMDHENMFWYRQDPGLGLRLIYFSYDVKMKEKGDIPEGYSVSREKKERFSLILESASTNQTSMYLCASSSGRISGNTIYFGEGSWLTVV.

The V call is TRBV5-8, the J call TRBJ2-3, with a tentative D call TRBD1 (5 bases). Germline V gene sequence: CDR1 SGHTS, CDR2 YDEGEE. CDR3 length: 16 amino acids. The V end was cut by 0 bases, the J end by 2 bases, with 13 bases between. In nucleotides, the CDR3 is TGTGCCAGCAGCTTGGCCCTTACAGGACCCACAGATACGCAGTATTTT. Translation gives CASSLALTGPTDTQYF.

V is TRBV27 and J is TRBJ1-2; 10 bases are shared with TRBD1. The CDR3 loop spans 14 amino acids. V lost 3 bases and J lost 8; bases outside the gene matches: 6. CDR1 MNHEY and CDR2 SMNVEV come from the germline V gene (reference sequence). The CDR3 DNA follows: TGTGCCAGCAGTTTCCGACAGGGGGCGGGGGGCTACACCTTC. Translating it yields CASSFRQGAGGYTF.

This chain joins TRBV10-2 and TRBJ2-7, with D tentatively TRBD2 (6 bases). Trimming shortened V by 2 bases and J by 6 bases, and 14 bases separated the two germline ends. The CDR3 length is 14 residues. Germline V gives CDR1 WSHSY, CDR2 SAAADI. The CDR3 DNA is TGCGCCAGCAGTGAGGTCGGGCGGGGAGCCGAGCAGTACTTC. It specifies CASSEVGRGAEQYF.